This TCR beta chain was recovered during a study of T cells after yellow fever vaccination. Study-wide results and limits: It was a small share of clonotypes that appeared in both CD4 and CD8 compartments.

Germline assignment: CDR1 MNHEY and CDR2 SVGAGI. The V and J ends lost 3 bases and 3 bases respectively, with 3 bases between them. The CDR3 runs to 11 residues. TCRdb processed the 5' RACE reads anew with MiXCR; each CDR3 protein has one entry. This table has 170,000 or so distinct CDR3 sequences, about a tenth appearing once. This clonotype has just a few counts. Its antigen is unknown. The specimen comprised CD8+ T cells sorted from PBMCs, sampled 45 days after the yellow fever booster vaccination. The J gene is TRBJ2-7, the V gene TRBV6-5; D gene ambiguous. The TCR sequence derives from a man younger than 35 who received the YFV17D yellow fever vaccine. CDR3 region: CASSYDYEQYF. In nucleotides, the CDR3 is TGTGCCAGCAGTTATGACTACGAGCAGTACTTC.